This TCR beta chain was identified during a study of identical twins. V lost 5 bases and J lost 5; bases outside the gene matches: 6. The CDR3 spans 14 residues. Germline lookup yields CDR1 SGHRS and CDR2 YFSETQ. A universal primer site arose from template switching, and cDNA bore unique molecular identifiers. TCRdb re-called the 5' RACE reads through MiXCR, storing one row per CDR3 protein. The sample carries just over 500,000 distinct CDR3 sequences, less than 25% recorded once. As regards this clonotype: The target antigen is unknown.

Study conclusions and caveats: Sequences that were out-of-frame, alpha and twin-shared displayed an excess of low generation probability.

The data also belong to a second study, concerning T cells expressing NK-cell markers.

The chain has TRBV5-1 and TRBJ2-1; TRBD1 matches 8 bases. Material for sequencing was CD4+ T cells sorted from blood. The receptor's source is a young woman in good health. The CDR3 DNA reads TGCGCCAGCAGTAGTCAGGGGGCCGACAATGAGCAGTTCTTC. Translation gives CASSSQGADNEQFF.